This T cell receptor beta chain was captured in a study of blood T cell repertoires in COVID-19. For the study at large: PBMCs, B-cell-depleted T cells, or T cells provided the cDNA or gDNA that made up the material.

The table came from immunoSEQ multiplex PCR; TCRdb's copy has only in-frame clones and leaves some out. This table holds a few hundred thousand clones, 80% to 90% found once. V lost 5 bases, J lost 5 bases, and 4 bases stayed unmatched. The germline CDR1 and CDR2 sequences are SGHVS and FNYEAQ. The CDR3 runs to 16 residues. This clonotype originated in a woman over 75 with COVID-19, enrolled during active disease. The gene calls are TRBV7-6 and TRBJ1-6, with TRBD1 matching 12 bases. Sequencing was done on a sample of peripheral blood. This CDR3 is CASSLGDRGHNSPLHF. The CDR3 DNA sequence: TGTGCCAGCAGCCTCGGGGACAGGGGGCATAATTCACCCCTCCACTTT.